The source of this T cell receptor (beta chain) is a study of T cell clones after liver transplantation. At the level of the study: In this trial, immunosuppression withdrawal was attempted within 2 years of liver transplant. TCRbeta sequencing after a pre-transplant mixed lymphocyte reaction identified graft-donor-reactive clones, later tracked in post-transplant blood. Samples came pre-transplant, pre-randomization before withdrawal, and post-randomization after withdrawal ended. Findings of the study overall: The donor-reactive repertoire was only partly measurable in a couple of subjects, lacking donor cells.

This clone has just one count. The antigen is undetermined. Only in-frame clones appear in the TCRdb table, and some are missing; sequencing was by immunoSEQ multiplex PCR. The sample yields roughly 55,000 clones, around 85% seen once. This specimen was CD4+ T cells from blood, taken before liver transplant. This receptor was taken from a human donor who received a liver transplant.

This CDR3 is CASSLALPGIYEQYF. CDR3 nucleotides: TGTGCCAGCAGCTTAGCGCTGCCGGGCATCTACGAGCAGTACTTC. The gene calls are TRBV7-9 and TRBJ2-7, with D uncertain. Trimming pared 0 bases from V and 3 bases from J, leaving 12 bases between. CDR1 and CDR2 from the germline V gene are SEHNR and FQNEAQ (reference sequence). This CDR3 comprises 15 residues.